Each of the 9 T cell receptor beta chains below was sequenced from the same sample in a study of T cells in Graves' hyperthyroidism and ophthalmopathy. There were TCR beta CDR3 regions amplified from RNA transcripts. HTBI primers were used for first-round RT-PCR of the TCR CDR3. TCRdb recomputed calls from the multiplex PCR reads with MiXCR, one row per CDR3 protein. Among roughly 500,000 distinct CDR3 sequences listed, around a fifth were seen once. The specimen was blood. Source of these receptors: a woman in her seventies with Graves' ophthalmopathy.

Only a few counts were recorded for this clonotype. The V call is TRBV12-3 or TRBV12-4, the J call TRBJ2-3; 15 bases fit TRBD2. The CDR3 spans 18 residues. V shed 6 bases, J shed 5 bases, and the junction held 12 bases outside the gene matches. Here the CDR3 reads CASSLPPGLAGGKDTQYF. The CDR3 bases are TGTGCCAGCAGCCTACCCCCCGGACTAGCGGGAGGGAAAGATACGCAGTATTTT.

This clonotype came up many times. The CDR3 DNA sequence: TGTGCCAGCAGTTTCCCTGGGACAGGGGGCAAAGAGACCCAGTACTTC. It encodes CASSFPGTGGKETQYF. The gene calls are TRBV28 and TRBJ2-5, with 12 bases lining up with TRBD1. CDR1 MDHEN and CDR2 SYDVKM come from the germline V gene. Losses at the gene ends were 3 bases for V and 3 bases for J; bases not matched to a gene: 5. This CDR3 spans 16 amino acids. The full variable domain, with the rest looked up from reference TRBV28 and TRBJ2-5, is DVKVTQSSRYLVKRTGEKVFLECVQDMDHENMFWYRQDPGLGLRLIYFSYDVKMKEKGDIPEGYSVSREKKERFSLILESASTNQTSMYLCASSFPGTGGKETQYFGPGTRLLVL.

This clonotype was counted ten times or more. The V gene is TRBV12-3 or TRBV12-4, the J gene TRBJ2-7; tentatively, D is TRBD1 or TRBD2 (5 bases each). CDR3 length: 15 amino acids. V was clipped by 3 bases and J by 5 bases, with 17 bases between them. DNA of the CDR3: TGTGCCAGCAGTTTCTTGGCAGGGACGGGAAACGAGCAGTACTTC. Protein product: CASSFLAGTGNEQYF.

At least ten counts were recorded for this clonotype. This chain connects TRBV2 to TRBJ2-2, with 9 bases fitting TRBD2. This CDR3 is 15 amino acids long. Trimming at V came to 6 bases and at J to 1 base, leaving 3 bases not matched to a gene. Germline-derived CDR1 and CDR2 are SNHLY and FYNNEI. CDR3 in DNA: TGTGCCAGCAGAACTAGCGGGTGGAACACCGGGGAGCTGTTTTTT. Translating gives CASRTSGWNTGELFF.

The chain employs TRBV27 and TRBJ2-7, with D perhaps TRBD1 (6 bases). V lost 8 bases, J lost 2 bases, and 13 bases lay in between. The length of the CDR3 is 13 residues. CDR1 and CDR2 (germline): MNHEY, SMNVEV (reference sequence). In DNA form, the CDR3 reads TGTGCCAGCCCGGGACACAAAACCTACGAGCAGTACTTC. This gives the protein CASPGHKTYEQYF.

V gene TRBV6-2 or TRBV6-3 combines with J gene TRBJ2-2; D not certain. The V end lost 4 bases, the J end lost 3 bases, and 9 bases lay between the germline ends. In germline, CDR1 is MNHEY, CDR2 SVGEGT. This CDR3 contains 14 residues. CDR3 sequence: CASSSGPHTGELFF. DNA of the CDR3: TGTGCCAGCAGTTCCGGCCCTCACACCGGGGAGCTGTTTTTT.

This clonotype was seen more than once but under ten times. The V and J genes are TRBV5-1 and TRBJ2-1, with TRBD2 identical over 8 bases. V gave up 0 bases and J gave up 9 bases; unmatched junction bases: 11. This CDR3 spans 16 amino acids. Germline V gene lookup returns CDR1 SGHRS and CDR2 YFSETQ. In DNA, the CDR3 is TGCGCCAGCAGCTTGGTCCCAGCGGGAGAGAAGGTTGAGCAGTTCTTC. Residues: CASSLVPAGEKVEQFF.

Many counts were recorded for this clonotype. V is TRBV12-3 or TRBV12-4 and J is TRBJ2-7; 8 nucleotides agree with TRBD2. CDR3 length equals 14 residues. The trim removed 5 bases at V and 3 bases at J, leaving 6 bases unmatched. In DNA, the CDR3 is TGTGCCAGCAGTCCTACTAGCGGAGGCTACGAGCAGTACTTC. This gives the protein CASSPTSGGYEQYF.

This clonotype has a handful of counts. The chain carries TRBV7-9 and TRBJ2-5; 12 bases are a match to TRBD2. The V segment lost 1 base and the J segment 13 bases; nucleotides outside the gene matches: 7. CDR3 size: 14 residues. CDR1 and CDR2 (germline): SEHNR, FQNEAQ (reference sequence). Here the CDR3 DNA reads TGTGCCAGCAGCTTAGATTATAGACTAGCGGGAGTGTACTTC. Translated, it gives CASSLDYRLAGVYF.